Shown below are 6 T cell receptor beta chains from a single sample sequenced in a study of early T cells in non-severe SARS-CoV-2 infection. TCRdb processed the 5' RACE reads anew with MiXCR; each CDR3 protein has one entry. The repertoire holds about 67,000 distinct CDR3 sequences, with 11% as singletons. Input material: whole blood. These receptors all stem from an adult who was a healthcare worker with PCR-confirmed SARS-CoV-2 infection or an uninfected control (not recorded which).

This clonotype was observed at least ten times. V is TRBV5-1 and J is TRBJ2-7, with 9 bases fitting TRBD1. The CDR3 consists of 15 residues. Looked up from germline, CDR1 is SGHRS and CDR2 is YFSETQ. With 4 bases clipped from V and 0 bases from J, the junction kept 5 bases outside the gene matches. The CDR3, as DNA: TGCGCCAGCAGCAGACTGGGACAGGGCTCCTACGAGCAGTACTTC. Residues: CASSRLGQGSYEQYF.

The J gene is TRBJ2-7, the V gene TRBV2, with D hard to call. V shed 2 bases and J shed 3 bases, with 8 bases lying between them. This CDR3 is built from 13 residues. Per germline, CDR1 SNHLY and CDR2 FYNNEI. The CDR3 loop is CASSEPRVYEQYF. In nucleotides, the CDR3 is TGTGCCAGCAGTGAACCCCGAGTCTACGAGCAGTACTTC.

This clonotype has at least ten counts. CDR3 nucleotide sequence: TGCAGCGTTGAAGATCAGGCCGGGACTGAAGCTTTCTTT. The encoded protein is CSVEDQAGTEAFF. The V and J genes are TRBV29-1 and TRBJ1-1; D not resolved. Germline CDR1 SQVTM, CDR2 ANQGSEA. Trimming stripped 0 bases from V and 5 bases from J, with 10 bases between. This CDR3 region has 13 residues.

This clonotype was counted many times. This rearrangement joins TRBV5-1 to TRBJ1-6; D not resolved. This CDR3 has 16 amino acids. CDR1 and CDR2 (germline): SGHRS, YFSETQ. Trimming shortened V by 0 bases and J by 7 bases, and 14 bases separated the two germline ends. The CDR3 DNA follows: TGCGCCAGCAGCTTGGGAGTTTCTCAGCGGAATTCACCCCTCCACTTT. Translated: CASSLGVSQRNSPLHF.

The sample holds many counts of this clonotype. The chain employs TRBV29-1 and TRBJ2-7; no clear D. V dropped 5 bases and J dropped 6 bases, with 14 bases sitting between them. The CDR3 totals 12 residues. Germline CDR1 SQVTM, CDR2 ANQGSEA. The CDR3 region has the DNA TGCAGCGTTCAACCCGGCTTGGGCGAGCAGTACTTC. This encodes CSVQPGLGEQYF.

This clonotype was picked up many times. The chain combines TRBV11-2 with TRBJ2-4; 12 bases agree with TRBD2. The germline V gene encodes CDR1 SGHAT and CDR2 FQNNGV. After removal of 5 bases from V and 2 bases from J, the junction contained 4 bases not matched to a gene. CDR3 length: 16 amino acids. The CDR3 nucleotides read TGTGCCAGCAGCCCTGGGACTAGCGGGCCCAAAAACATTCAGTACTTC. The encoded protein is CASSPGTSGPKNIQYF.